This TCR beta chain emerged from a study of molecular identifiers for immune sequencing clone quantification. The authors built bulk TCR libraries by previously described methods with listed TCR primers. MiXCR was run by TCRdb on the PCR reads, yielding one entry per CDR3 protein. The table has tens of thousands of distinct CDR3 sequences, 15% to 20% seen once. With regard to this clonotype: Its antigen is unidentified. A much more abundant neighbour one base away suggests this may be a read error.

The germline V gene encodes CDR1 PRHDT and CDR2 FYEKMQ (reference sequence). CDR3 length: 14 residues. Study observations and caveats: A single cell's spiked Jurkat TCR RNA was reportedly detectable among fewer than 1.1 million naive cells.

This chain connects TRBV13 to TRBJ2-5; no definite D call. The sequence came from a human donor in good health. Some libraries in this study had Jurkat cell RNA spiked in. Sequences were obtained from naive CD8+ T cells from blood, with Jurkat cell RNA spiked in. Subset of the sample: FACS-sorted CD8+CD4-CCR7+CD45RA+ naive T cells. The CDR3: CASSNGGYQETQHF. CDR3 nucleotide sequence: TGTGCCAGCAGCAACGGTGGCTACCAAGAGACCCAGCACTTC.